The T cell receptor (beta chain) described here comes from a study of shared clonotypes between healthy human individuals. As for the study in general: The cohort had two women and a few men, ages 18 to 49. Overall study findings and caveats: Enrolling few donors narrowed the genetic and exposure-history diversity that was represented.

Points on this clone: Its antigen is unknown.

Under the authors' procedure: For the immunoSEQ data, sequences were junction-only without quality scores, so filtering differed. The repertoire was sequenced with immunoSEQ multiplex PCR; TCRdb's copy has only in-frame clones and lacks some. V and J calls and clone size are copied from that table; D and trimming were computed from the DNA. The table lists around 1 million clones, 76% of them singletons. The germline gives CDR1 SGHAT, CDR2 FQNNGV. V gave up 4 bases and J gave up 2 bases, with 11 bases separating them. This CDR3 spans 14 amino acids. CD4+ cells were split into CD45RA+ naive and CD45RA-negative memory subsets.

The material sequenced was memory CD4+ T cells sorted from blood. Subset noted: CD45RA-negative fraction. The origin of this receptor is a man aged 18 to 30 in good health. The V gene is TRBV11-2, the J gene TRBJ1-2; possible D gene TRBD1, 6 bases. The chain's CDR3 is CASSYDTGNYGYTF. In DNA form, the CDR3 reads TGTGCCAGCAGCTACGATACAGGGAACTATGGCTACACCTTC.